This TCR beta chain was found in a study of blood T cell repertoires in COVID-19 (dated by TCRdb to 2019 to 2021). For the study in its entirety: Collaborator samples came from the United States, Italy and Spain and covered acute and convalescent phases of COVID-19. The prospective study material was composed of cDNA or gDNA derived from T cells, B-cell-depleted T cells, or PBMCs. The dataset comprised deeply sampled blood TCRbeta repertoires from subjects exposed to, actively infected with, or recovered from COVID-19. The repertoires were released in a freely available public database meant as a resource for research on the immune response to SARS-CoV-2. The samples were drawn from the first 160 participants of the ongoing ImmuneRACE study and from under 1,500 subjects provided by 6 global collaborators. Nearly every sample came with metadata listing a de-identified subject ID, COVID-19 status, age in years and sex. Where available, HLA class I and class II types were obtained from metadata supplied by the sample provider rather than from assay-based typing.

Worth noting for this clone: The target of this receptor is not known. One end of the junction does not line up with germline, which may come from a read error.

The immunoSEQ Assay, a bias-controlled multiplex PCR, was used to amplify TCRbeta CDR3 regions from genomic DNA. The original methods were these. The number of nucleated cells in each sample was estimated from the amplification of reference gene primers within the assay. To quantify the absolute abundance of each unique TCRbeta CDR3 rearrangement, sequence reads were collapsed and filtered. For each sample, productive Simpson clonality was calculated as the square root of Simpson's diversity index across productive rearrangements. TCRdb stores this immuneACCESS table with in-frame sequences only. Part of the clones is absent; in the studies checked, under half of the shortfall reflects unresolved V genes, and no reason is known for the rest. V and J calls and clone size are as listed in that table; D and trimming were resolved from the DNA. The sample table contains about 180,000 clones; only one count was recorded for 83% of them. Of the sample, more than 1.5% falls within the top ten clones.

The germline V gene (reference sequence) provides CDR1 LNHDA and CDR2 SQIVND. The CDR3 runs 15 residues from the cysteine to the phenylalanine. Only the CDR3 DNA stays, 45 bases, in frame from base 1. Here is what the overall study found, with its caveats: Clinical and demographic metadata were provided uncurated, with the amount varying by source and participant.

Each collaborating institution followed its own protocols to collect whole blood in K2EDTA tubes. For TCRbeta analysis, collaborators shipped samples in one of three forms: frozen whole blood, isolated PBMCs, or DNA extracted from either of those sample types. The chain employs TRBV19 and TRBJ2-2, with TRBD1 tentatively as D gene (6 bases match). The TCR was taken from a human donor in a cohort sampled during active COVID-19. What was sequenced was peripheral blood. The CDR3 in this case is CASSIGQWNTGELFF. The nucleotides are TGTGCCAGTAGCATAGGACAGTGGAACACCGGGGAGCTGTTTTTT.